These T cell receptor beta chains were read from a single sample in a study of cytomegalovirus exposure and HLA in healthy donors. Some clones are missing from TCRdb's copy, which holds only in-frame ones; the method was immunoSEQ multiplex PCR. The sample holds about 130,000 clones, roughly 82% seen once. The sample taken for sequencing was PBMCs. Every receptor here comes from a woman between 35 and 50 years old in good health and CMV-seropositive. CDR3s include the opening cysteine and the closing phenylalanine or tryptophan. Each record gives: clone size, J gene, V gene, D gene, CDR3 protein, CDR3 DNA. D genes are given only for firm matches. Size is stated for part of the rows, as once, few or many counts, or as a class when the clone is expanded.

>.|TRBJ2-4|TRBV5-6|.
CASSPAGRNIQYF
TGTGCCAGCAGCCCGGCGGGCAGGAACATTCAGTACTTC
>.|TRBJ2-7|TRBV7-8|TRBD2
CASSHPTVGGRRFYEQYF
TGTGCCAGCAGTCACCCGACGGTAGGCGGGAGACGATTCTACGAGCAGTACTTC
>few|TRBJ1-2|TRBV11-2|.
CASSLERSRVRGYTF
TGTGCCAGCAGCTTAGAAAGAAGCCGGGTGAGAGGCTACACCTTC
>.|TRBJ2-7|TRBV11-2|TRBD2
CASRPEGTILSGAYEQYF
TGTGCCAGCAGGCCTGAGGGGACTATCCTGAGCGGGGCCTACGAGCAGTACTTC
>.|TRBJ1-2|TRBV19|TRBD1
CASSTPGTGDYGYTF
TGTGCCAGTAGTACTCCCGGGACAGGAGACTATGGCTACACCTTC
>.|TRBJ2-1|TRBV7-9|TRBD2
CASSPSGRGYNEQFF
TGTGCCAGCAGTCCTAGCGGGAGGGGCTACAATGAGCAGTTCTTC
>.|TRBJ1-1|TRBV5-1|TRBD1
CASSPRDRGSNTEAFF
TGCGCCAGCAGCCCCCGGGACAGGGGTTCGAACACTGAAGCTTTCTTT
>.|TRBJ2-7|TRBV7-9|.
CASSLGAGVYYEQYF
TGTGCCAGCAGCTTAGGGGCAGGGGTCTACTACGAGCAGTACTTC
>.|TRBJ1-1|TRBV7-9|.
CASSQSGNTEAFF
TGTGCCAGCAGCCAATCGGGGAACACTGAAGCTTTCTTT
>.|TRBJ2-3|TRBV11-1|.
CASSHTDTQYF
TGTGCCAGCAGCCACACAGATACGCAGTATTTT
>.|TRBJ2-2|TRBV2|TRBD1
CASKQGAQTGELFF
TGTGCCAGCAAGCAGGGGGCGCAAACCGGGGAGCTGTTTTTT
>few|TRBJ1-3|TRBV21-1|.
CASSKADVRDRGHLAGNTIYF
TGTGCCAGCAGCAAAGCCGACGTCCGGGACAGGGGGCACTTAGCTGGAAACACCATATATTTT
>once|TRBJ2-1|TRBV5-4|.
CASSSRAPRDEQFF
TGTGCCAGCAGCTCGAGGGCACCTAGAGATGAGCAGTTCTTC
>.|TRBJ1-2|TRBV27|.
CASRSRGVDYGYTF
TGTGCCAGCAGATCACGGGGGGTTGACTATGGCTACACCTTC
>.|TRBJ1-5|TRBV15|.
CATSKGLTNQPQHF
TGTGCCACCAGCAAGGGACTGACTAATCAGCCCCAGCATTTT
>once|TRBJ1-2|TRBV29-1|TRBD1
CSVEFWTGENYGYTF
TGCAGCGTTGAATTCTGGACAGGGGAAAACTATGGCTACACCTTC
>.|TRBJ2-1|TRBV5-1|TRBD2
CASSLGASGKTGEQFF
TGCGCCAGCAGCTTGGGTGCTAGCGGGAAGACGGGTGAGCAGTTCTTC
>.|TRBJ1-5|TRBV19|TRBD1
CASRTRTGSSNQPQHF
TGTGCCAGTAGAACCCGGACAGGGAGTAGTAATCAGCCCCAGCATTTT
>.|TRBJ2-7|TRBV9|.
CASSLKDTYEQYF
TGTGCCAGCAGCCTCAAGGACACATACGAGCAGTACTTC
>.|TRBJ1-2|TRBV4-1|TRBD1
CASSQGRDRHYGYTF
TGCGCCAGCAGCCAAGGGCGGGACAGGCATTATGGCTACACCTTC
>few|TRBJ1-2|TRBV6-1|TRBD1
CASGDRVGYTF
TGTGCCAGCGGGGACAGGGTGGGCTACACCTTC
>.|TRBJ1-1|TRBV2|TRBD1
CATKTGGRNTEAFF
TGTGCCACTAAAACAGGGGGTAGGAACACTGAAGCTTTCTTT
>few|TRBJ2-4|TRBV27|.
CASSPDRSPPRNIQYF
TGTGCCAGCAGTCCTGACAGATCTCCCCCGAGGAACATTCAGTACTTC
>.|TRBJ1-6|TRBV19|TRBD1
CASSTGVNNSPLHF
TGTGCCAGTAGCACAGGGGTTAATAATTCACCCCTCCACTTT
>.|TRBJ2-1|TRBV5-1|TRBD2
CASILAPSSYNEQFF
TGCGCCAGTATACTAGCGCCGAGCTCCTACAATGAGCAGTTCTTC
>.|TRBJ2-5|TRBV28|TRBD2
CASSRTSEETQYF
TGTGCCAGCAGTCGCACTAGCGAAGAGACCCAGTACTTC
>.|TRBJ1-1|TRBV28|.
CASSYEGNTEAFF
TGTGCCAGCTCATATGAGGGGAACACTGAAGCTTTCTTT
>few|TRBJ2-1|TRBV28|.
CASSLLTGDEQFF
TGTGCCAGCAGTTTACTGACGGGGGATGAGCAGTTCTTC
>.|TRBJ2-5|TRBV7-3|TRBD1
CASSAGTGGLETQYF
TGTGCCAGCAGCGCCGGGACAGGGGGACTAGAGACCCAGTACTTC
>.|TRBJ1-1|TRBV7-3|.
CASSFQWNTEAFF
TGTGCCAGCAGCTTTCAGTGGAACACTGAAGCTTTCTTT
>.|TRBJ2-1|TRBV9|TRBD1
CASSREGATYNEQFF
TGTGCCAGCAGTAGAGAGGGGGCAACGTACAATGAGCAGTTCTTC
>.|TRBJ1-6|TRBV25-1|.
CASGQVHNSPLHF
TGTGCCAGTGGGCAGGTCCATAATTCACCCCTCCACTTT
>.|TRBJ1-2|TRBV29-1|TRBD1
CSVEAGQGNLFYGYTF
TGCAGCGTTGAAGCGGGACAGGGGAACCTTTTCTATGGCTACACCTTC
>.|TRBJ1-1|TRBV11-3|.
CASSGSGGTEAFF
TGTGCCAGCAGCGGGAGCGGAGGCACTGAAGCTTTCTTT
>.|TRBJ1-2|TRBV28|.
CASSKQGERGYTF
TGTGCCAGCAGCAAACAGGGTGAACGTGGCTACACCTTC
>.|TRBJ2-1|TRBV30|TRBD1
CARTNRGSNNEQFF
TGTGCCCGGACCAACAGGGGGAGTAACAATGAGCAGTTCTTC
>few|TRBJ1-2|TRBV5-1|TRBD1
CASSPRTGGSYGYTF
TGCGCCAGCAGCCCTAGGACAGGGGGCTCCTATGGCTACACCTTC
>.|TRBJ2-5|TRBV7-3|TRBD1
CASSGPGQATGAQYF
TGTGCCAGCAGCGGCCCGGGACAGGCCACCGGGGCCCAGTACTTC
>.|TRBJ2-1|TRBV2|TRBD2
CASSELAGDNEQFF
TGTGCCAGCAGTGAACTAGCGGGAGACAATGAGCAGTTCTTC
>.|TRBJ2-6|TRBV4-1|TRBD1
CASSLWTGGSGANVLTF
TGCGCCAGCAGCCTCTGGACAGGGGGTTCTGGGGCCAACGTCCTGACTTTC
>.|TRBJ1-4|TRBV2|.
CASTPNEVMEKLFF
TGTGCCAGCACGCCAAATGAGGTTATGGAAAAACTGTTTTTT
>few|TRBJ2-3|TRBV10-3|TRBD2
CAIASGRAADTQYF
TGTGCCATTGCTAGCGGGAGGGCCGCAGATACGCAGTATTTT
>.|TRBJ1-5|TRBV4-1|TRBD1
CASSRPGQSGQPQHF
TGCGCCAGCAGCCGACCGGGACAGTCGGGTCAGCCCCAGCATTTT
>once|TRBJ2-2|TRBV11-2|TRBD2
CASSRTSGRVGGELFF
TGTGCCAGCAGCCGTACTAGCGGGAGGGTCGGCGGGGAGCTGTTTTTT
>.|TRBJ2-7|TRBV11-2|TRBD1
CASSLGQGPYEQYF
TGTGCCAGCAGCTTAGGACAGGGCCCCTACGAGCAGTACTTC
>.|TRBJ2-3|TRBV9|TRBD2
CASSPRDYTDTQYF
TGTGCCAGCAGCCCGAGGGACTACACAGATACGCAGTATTTT
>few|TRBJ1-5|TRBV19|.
CATGGGGLQPQHF
TGTGCCACCGGAGGGGGGGGGCTTCAGCCCCAGCATTTT
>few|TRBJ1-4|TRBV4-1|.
CASSPTRLRDPNEKLFF
TGCGCCAGCAGCCCAACCCGACTAAGGGATCCTAATGAAAAACTGTTTTTT
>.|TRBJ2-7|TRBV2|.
CASSGDSSSYEQYF
TGTGCCAGCAGTGGGGACTCTAGCTCCTACGAGCAGTACTTC